This T cell receptor beta chain was captured by sequencing in a study of beta chain features in type 1 diabetes. Study observations and caveats: More deletions and fewer insertions at VDJ junctions were seen in type 1 diabetes patients. Highly expressing activated T cells could be over-counted with a cDNA template. Type 1 diabetes patients showed a moderate but significant shortening of TCRB CDR3s in all four CD4+ subsets.

Investigators reverse transcribed all isolated RNA, so they sequenced expressed TCRB transcripts. Data came from immunoSEQ multiplex PCR; TCRdb stores just in-frame clones and leaves some out. The repertoire includes 200,000 to 300,000 clones, approximately 11% of them detected once, and around 0.017% sits in the top ten. With respect to this clone: The antigen remains unidentified.

Sorting gave populations that all exceeded 98% purity. This receptor was obtained from a man aged 25-45 years with type 1 diabetes. The specimen sequenced was naive CD4+ T cells from blood.

CDR3 loop: CASSTRHQGRETQYF. In nucleotides, the CDR3 is TGTGCCAGCAGTACTAGACACCAAGGACGAGAGACCCAGTACTTC. The J gene is TRBJ2-5, the V gene TRBV7-9, with a weak D call TRBD2 (5 bases). The ends were cut back, 6 bases at V and 4 bases at J, with 18 bases in the middle. Germline CDR1 and CDR2: SEHNR and FQNEAQ (reference sequence). The CDR3 contains 15 residues.